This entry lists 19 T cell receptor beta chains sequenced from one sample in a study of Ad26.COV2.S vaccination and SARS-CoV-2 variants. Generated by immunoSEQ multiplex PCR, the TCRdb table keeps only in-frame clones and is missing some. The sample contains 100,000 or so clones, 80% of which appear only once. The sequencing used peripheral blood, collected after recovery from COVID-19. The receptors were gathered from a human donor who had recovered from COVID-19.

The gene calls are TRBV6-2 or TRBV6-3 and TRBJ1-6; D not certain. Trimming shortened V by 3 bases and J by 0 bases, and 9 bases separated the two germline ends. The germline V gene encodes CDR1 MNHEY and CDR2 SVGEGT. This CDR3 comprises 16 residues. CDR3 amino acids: CASSYRPSSYNSPLHF. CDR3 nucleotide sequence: TGTGCCAGCAGTTATCGCCCCAGCTCCTATAATTCACCCCTCCACTTT.

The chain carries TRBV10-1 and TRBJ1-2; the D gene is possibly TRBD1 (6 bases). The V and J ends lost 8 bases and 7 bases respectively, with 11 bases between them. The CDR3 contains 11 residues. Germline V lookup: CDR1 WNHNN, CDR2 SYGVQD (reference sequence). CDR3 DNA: TGCGCCAGCGGGGGGCACCCTGGCTACACCTTC. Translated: CASGGHPGYTF.

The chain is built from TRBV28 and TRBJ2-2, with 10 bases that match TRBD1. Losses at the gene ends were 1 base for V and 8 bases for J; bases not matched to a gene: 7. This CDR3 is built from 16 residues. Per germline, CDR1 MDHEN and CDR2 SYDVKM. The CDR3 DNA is TGTGCCAGCAGTTTATTGGGACAGGGGATGAGGGGGGAGCTGTTTTTT. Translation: CASSLLGQGMRGELFF.

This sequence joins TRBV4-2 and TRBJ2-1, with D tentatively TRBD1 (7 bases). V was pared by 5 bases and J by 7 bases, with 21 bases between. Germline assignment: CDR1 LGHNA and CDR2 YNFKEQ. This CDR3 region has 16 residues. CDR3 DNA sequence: TGTGCCAGCAGCACTGTACAGGGGACTTATTCGAATGAGCAGTTCTTC. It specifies CASSTVQGTYSNEQFF.

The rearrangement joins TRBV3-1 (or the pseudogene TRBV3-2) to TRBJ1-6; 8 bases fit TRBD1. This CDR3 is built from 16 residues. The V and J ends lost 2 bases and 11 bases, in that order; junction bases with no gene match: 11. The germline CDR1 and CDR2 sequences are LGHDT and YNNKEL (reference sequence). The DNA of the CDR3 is TGTGCCAGCAGCCAATGGGCGGGACAGGAATCCGCACCCCTCCACTTT. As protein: CASSQWAGQESAPLHF.

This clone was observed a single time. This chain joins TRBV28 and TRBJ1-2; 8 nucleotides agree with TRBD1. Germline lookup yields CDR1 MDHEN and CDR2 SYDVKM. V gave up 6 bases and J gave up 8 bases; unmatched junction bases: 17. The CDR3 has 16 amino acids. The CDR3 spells CASSLPNPGQGSGYTF. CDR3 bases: TGTGCCAGCAGCCTACCAAATCCAGGACAGGGATCGGGCTACACCTTC.

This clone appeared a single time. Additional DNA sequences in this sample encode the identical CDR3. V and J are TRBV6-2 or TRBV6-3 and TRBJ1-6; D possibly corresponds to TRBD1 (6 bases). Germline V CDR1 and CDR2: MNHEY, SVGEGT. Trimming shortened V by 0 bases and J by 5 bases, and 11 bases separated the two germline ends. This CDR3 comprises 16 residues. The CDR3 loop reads CASSYSINRDNSPLHF. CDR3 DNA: TGTGCCAGCAGTTACTCGATCAACAGGGATAATTCACCCCTCCACTTT.

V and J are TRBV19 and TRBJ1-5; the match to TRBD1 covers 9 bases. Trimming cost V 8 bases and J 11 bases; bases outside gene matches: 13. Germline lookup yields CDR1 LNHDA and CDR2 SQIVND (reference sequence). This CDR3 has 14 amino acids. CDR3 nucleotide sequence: TGTGCCAGTGCAACACAGGGGGCGGTGAGGGCCCAGCATTTT. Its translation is CASATQGAVRAQHF.

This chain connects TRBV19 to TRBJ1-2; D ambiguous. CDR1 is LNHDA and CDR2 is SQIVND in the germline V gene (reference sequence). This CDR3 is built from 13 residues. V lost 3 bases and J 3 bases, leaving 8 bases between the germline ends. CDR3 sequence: CASSMRRDYGYTF. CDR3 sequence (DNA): TGTGCCAGTAGTATGCGCCGGGACTATGGCTACACCTTC.

This CDR3 reads CASRLANGNTIYF. The CDR3, as DNA: TGTGCCAGCAGACTAGCAAACGGAAACACCATATATTTT. The chain is built from TRBV27 and TRBJ1-3; unclear D gene. V was shortened by 6 bases and J by 4 bases, with 10 bases between the two germline ends. The CDR3 is 13 amino acids. Germline V lookup: CDR1 MNHEY, CDR2 SMNVEV (reference sequence).

CDR3 protein: CASSVDRLDTQYF. CDR3 nucleotide sequence: TGTGCCAGCAGCGTAGATCGGTTAGATACGCAGTATTTT. This chain connects TRBV9 to TRBJ2-3; D is ambiguous. This CDR3 comprises 13 residues. V was pared by 0 bases and J by 5 bases, with 7 bases between. From germline, CDR1 is SGDLS and CDR2 YYNGEE. The full variable domain, with the rest looked up from reference TRBV9 and TRBJ2-3, is DSGVTQTPKHLITATGQRVTLRCSPRSGDLSVYWYQQSLDQGLQFLIQYYNGEERAKGNILERFSAQQFPDLHSELNLSSLELGDSALYFCASSVDRLDTQYFGPGTRLTVL.

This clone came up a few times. The CDR3 DNA reads TGTGCCAGCTCACTCCTCAGGGGCACCGGGGAGCTGTTTTTT. Translated, it gives CASSLLRGTGELFF. The chain couples TRBV11-2 to TRBJ2-2; weak D call: TRBD1 (6 bases). The V gene lost 8 bases and the J gene lost 4 bases, with 14 bases spanning the gap. Looked up from germline, CDR1 is SGHAT and CDR2 is FQNNGV. The CDR3 spans 14 residues.

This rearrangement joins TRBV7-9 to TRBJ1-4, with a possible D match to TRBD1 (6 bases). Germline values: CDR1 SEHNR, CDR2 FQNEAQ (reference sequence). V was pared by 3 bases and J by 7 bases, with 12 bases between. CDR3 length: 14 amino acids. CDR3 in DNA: TGTGCCAGCAGCTTCCGGACAGTTGGTGAAAAACTGTTTTTT. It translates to CASSFRTVGEKLFF.

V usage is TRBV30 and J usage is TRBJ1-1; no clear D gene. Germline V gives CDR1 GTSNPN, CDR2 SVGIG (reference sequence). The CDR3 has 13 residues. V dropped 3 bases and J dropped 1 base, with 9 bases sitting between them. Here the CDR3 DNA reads TGTGCCTGGAGGGGATCCCGGAACACTGAAGCTTTCTTT. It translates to CAWRGSRNTEAFF.

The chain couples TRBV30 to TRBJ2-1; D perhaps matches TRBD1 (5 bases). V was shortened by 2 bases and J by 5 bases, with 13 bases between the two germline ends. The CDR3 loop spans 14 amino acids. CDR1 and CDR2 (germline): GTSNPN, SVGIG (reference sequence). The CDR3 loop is CAWSQGAVNNEQFF. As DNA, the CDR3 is TGTGCCTGGAGTCAGGGTGCTGTCAACAATGAGCAGTTCTTC.

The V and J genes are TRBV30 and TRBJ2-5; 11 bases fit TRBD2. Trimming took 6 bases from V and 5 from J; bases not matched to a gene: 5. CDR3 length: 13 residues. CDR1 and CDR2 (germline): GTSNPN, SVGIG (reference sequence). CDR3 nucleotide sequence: TGTGCCTGCGTTAGCGGGGGGGGCGAGACCCAGTACTTC. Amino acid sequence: CACVSGGGETQYF.

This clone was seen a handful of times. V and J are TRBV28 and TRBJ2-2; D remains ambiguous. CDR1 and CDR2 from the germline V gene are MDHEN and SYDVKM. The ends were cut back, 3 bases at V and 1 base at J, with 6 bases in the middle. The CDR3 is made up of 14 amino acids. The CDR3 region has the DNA TGTGCCAGCAGTTTCTCACTGAACACCGGGGAGCTGTTTTTT. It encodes CASSFSLNTGELFF.

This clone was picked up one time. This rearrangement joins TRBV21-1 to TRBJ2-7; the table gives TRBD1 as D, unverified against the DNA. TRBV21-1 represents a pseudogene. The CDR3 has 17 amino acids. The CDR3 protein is CASSKVMGQGVSYEQYF. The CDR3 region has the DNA TGTGCCAGCAGCAAAGTAATGGGACAGGGGGTATCCTACGAGCAGTACTTC.

The CDR3 is CASSLPRDRETEAFF. The CDR3 nucleotides are TGTGCCAGTAGTCTCCCCCGGGACAGGGAAACTGAAGCTTTCTTT. The rearrangement uses TRBV19 and TRBJ1-1; 9 bases are a match to TRBD1. In germline, CDR1 is LNHDA, CDR2 SQIVND (reference sequence). CDR3 length equals 15 residues. The J segment lost 5 bases and the V segment lost 5 bases, leaving 9 bases of the junction unmatched. Full variable domain (rest looked up from reference TRBV19 and TRBJ1-1): DGGITQSPKYLFRKEGQNVTLSCEQNLNHDAMYWYRQDPGQGLRLIYYSQIVNDFQKGDIAEGYSVSREKKESFPLTVTSAQKNPTAFYLCASSLPRDRETEAFFGQGTRLTVV.